Each of the 25 T cell receptor beta chains below was sequenced from the same sample in a study of T cells after yellow fever vaccination. TCRdb re-called the 5' RACE reads through MiXCR, storing one row per CDR3 protein. The table lists around 610,000 distinct CDR3 sequences, approximately 13% of them singletons, with around 15% in the top ten. This material consisted of PBMCs, taken on the day of the yellow fever booster vaccination. The receptors derive from a man under 40 who received the YFV17D yellow fever vaccine.

A note on this clonotype: The DNA is left out, because the CDR3 cannot be placed on it with certainty; the CDR3 is given as TCRdb lists it. The J gene is TRBJ2-1, the V gene TRBV7-5; TRBD1 is taken as the D call from the table, unchecked against the DNA. TRBV7-5 is reported as a pseudogene. Inclusive of both ends, the CDR3 amounts to 19 amino acids. The CDR3: CISVSAGSRWTGIPNEQFF.

The chain uses TRBV6-1 and TRBJ2-1, with 7 bases lining up with TRBD1. The CDR3 is 16 residues long. Germline assignment: CDR1 MNHNS and CDR2 SASEGT. The junction had 13 bases not matched to a gene; V was cut back by 5 bases and J by 6 bases. The chain's CDR3 is CASSPTSGQLGNEQFF. CDR3 coding DNA: TGTGCCAGCAGTCCTACCTCGGGACAGCTGGGCAATGAGCAGTTCTTC.

The chain is built from TRBV5-1 and TRBJ2-3; 14 bases fit TRBD2. The CDR3 totals 16 residues. Germline CDR1 is SGHRS and CDR2 is YFSETQ. V lost 4 bases, J lost 14 bases, and 15 bases stayed unmatched. The CDR3 spells CASSVNAGLAGGDRYF. In DNA, the CDR3 is TGCGCCAGCAGCGTAAACGCCGGACTAGCGGGAGGAGATAGGTATTTT.

CDR3 amino acids: CASSIRGLQETQYF. CDR3 coding DNA: TGTGCCAGTAGTATTAGGGGACTACAAGAGACCCAGTACTTC. V gene TRBV19 combines with J gene TRBJ2-5, with TRBD2 matching over 7 bases. This CDR3 region has 14 residues. The V segment lost 3 bases and the J segment 2 bases; nucleotides outside the gene matches: 3. From germline, CDR1 is LNHDA and CDR2 SQIVND (reference sequence).

The chain is built from TRBV29-1 and TRBJ2-1; 8 bases agree with TRBD2. The CDR3 consists of 17 residues. V lost 2 bases, J lost 7 bases, and 16 bases stayed unmatched. Germline CDR1 is SQVTM and CDR2 is ANQGSEA. The CDR3 reads CSVESYIRGLGWNEQFF. The CDR3 DNA follows: TGCAGCGTTGAATCTTATATCCGGGGACTAGGTTGGAATGAGCAGTTCTTC.

The gene calls are TRBV6-1 and TRBJ2-3, with D possibly TRBD1 on 5 matching bases. Deletions cut 5 bases from V and 0 bases from J, with 15 bases between. Germline loops: CDR1 MNHNS, CDR2 SASEGT. This CDR3 comprises 16 residues. This chain's CDR3 is CASSLDSSESTDTQYF. The CDR3 DNA reads as TGTGCCAGCAGTCTCGACAGTTCGGAAAGCACAGATACGCAGTATTTT.

This clonotype was seen a handful of times. The chain links TRBV7-8 to TRBJ2-4; TRBD2 might be the D (6 bases). V was clipped by 3 bases and J by 7 bases, with 19 bases between them. The CDR3 spans 16 residues. Germline loops: CDR1 SGHVS, CDR2 FQNEAQ. Here the CDR3 reads CASSFTGGPRGNIQYF. CDR3 sequence (DNA): TGTGCCAGCAGCTTTACTGGCGGGCCCCGGGGGAACATTCAGTACTTC.

V gene TRBV5-4 combines with J gene TRBJ2-1; D is unclear. The V gene's germline CDR1 is SGHNT and CDR2 YYREEE (reference sequence). The CDR3 is 15 amino acids. The V end was cut by 1 base, the J end by 6 bases, with 14 bases between. CDR3 in amino acids: CASSLSAPTANEQFF. The CDR3 DNA sequence: TGTGCCAGCAGCTTGTCGGCTCCTACGGCCAATGAGCAGTTCTTC.

This clonotype was seen a handful of times. This chain connects TRBV20-1 to TRBJ2-1; 10 bases fit TRBD2. V was clipped by 4 bases and J by 8 bases; unmatched bases: 5. This CDR3 has 13 residues. Germline V gene lookup returns CDR1 DFQATT and CDR2 SNEGSKA (reference sequence). In nucleotides, the CDR3 is TGCAGTGCTACTAGCGGGAGTCCTGATGAGCAGTTCTTC. This codes for CSATSGSPDEQFF.

As DNA, the CDR3 is TGTGCCAGCAGTTACTCTGGACAGCCCCAGGAGCGGGAGTCTGAGCAGTTCTTC. It encodes CASSYSGQPQERESEQFF. This chain links TRBV6-2 or TRBV6-3 with TRBJ2-1, with 8 nucleotides matching TRBD2. This CDR3 has 18 residues. Per germline, CDR1 MNHEY and CDR2 SVGEGT. V was pared by 0 bases and J by 9 bases, with 16 bases of the junction left unmatched.

This clonotype was observed a handful of times. This sequence joins TRBV4-3 and TRBJ1-5; TRBD1 might be the D (6 bases). Germline lookup yields CDR1 LGHNA and CDR2 YSLEER. This CDR3 has 17 residues. Trimming took 0 bases from V and 0 from J, leaving 12 bases between them. Written as DNA, the CDR3 is TGCGCCAGCAGCCAAGAGGTTGAGGGGGGTAGCAATCAGCCCCAGCATTTT. The encoded protein is CASSQEVEGGSNQPQHF.

This clonotype was picked up a small number of times. The J gene is TRBJ2-7, the V gene TRBV20-1, with TRBD1 matching 12 bases. CDR1 and CDR2 from the germline V gene are DFQATT and SNEGSKA (reference sequence). CDR3 length: 15 amino acids. Trimming removed 0 bases from V and 5 bases from J; junction bases left unmatched: 5. CDR3: CSAREFGTGGDEQYF. The CDR3 DNA reads TGCAGTGCTAGAGAGTTCGGGACAGGGGGCGACGAGCAGTACTTC.

This clonotype was recorded a few times. The V gene is TRBV18, the J gene TRBJ2-5; TRBD2 agrees at 7 bases. The CDR3 spans 18 residues. Losses at the gene ends were 5 bases for V and 1 base for J; bases not matched to a gene: 16. CDR1 and CDR2 from the germline V gene are KGHSH and LQKENI. In nucleotides, the CDR3 is TGTGCCAGCTCAACACGTTTCAGCCGCGGGAGAAGCCAAGAGACCCAGTACTTC. Amino acid sequence: CASSTRFSRGRSQETQYF.

This clonotype was counted many times. The chain combines TRBV11-1 with TRBJ2-1, with D unresolved. The length of the CDR3 is 12 residues. V was pared by 6 bases and J by 6 bases, with 9 bases between. The germline V gene encodes CDR1 SGHAT and CDR2 FQDESV (reference sequence). In DNA form, the CDR3 reads TGTGCCAGCAGACCGGTAGGCAATGAGCAGTTCTTC. Amino acid sequence: CASRPVGNEQFF.

The V gene is TRBV6-2 or TRBV6-3, the J gene TRBJ2-1; 9 bases match TRBD2. This CDR3 has 16 residues. J was trimmed by 7 bases and V by 6 bases; bases with no gene match: 13. The germline CDR1 and CDR2 sequences are MNHEY and SVGEGT. CDR3 sequence: CASSQRLREGRNEQFF. CDR3 bases: TGTGCCAGCAGCCAGCGGCTGCGGGAGGGCAGGAATGAGCAGTTCTTC.

This clonotype was picked up a small number of times. The chain combines TRBV30 with TRBJ2-4, with 11 bases lining up with TRBD2. The CDR3 contains 16 residues. Germline CDR1 GTSNPN, CDR2 SVGIG (reference sequence). V shed 4 bases, J shed 7 bases, and the junction held 12 bases outside the gene matches. The CDR3 loop is CAWMASGRFGVNIQYF. The CDR3 DNA sequence: TGTGCCTGGATGGCTAGCGGGAGGTTCGGGGTGAACATTCAGTACTTC.

The rearrangement joins TRBV20-1 to TRBJ2-2, with 11 bases matching TRBD2. The V gene end was trimmed by 8 bases and the J gene end by 8 bases; junction bases not matched to a gene: 10. Germline V lookup: CDR1 DFQATT, CDR2 SNEGSKA (reference sequence). CDR3 length equals 14 residues. CDR3 loop: CSLGASGRSGELFF. The CDR3 DNA sequence: TGCAGTCTGGGGGCTAGCGGGAGGTCAGGGGAGCTGTTTTTT.

This clonotype was observed a few times. This CDR3 is CATSGATSRDNEQFF. Written as DNA, the CDR3 is TGTGCCACCAGTGGGGCAACTAGCAGGGACAATGAGCAGTTCTTC. The J gene is TRBJ2-1, the V gene TRBV24-1, with D tentatively TRBD2 (6 bases). Looked up from germline, CDR1 is KGHDR and CDR2 is SFDVKD. V gave up 5 bases and J gave up 5 bases, with 15 bases separating them. The length of the CDR3 is 15 residues.

This clonotype was picked up a small number of times. This sequence joins TRBV7-9 and TRBJ2-5; D gene unclear. The V gene lost 1 base and the J gene lost 2 bases, with 11 bases spanning the gap. The CDR3 has 15 residues. Per germline, CDR1 SEHNR and CDR2 FQNEAQ (reference sequence). The CDR3 region has the DNA TGTGCCAGCAGCTTAGGCTGGACCGATCAAGAGACCCAGTACTTC. This encodes CASSLGWTDQETQYF.

Ten or more counts support this clonotype. DNA for the CDR3: TGCGCCAGCAGCACTGACAGGGGGGGAGCTGGAAACACCATATATTTT. It is translated as CASSTDRGGAGNTIYF. The chain combines TRBV5-1 with TRBJ1-3, with 9 nucleotides matching TRBD1. Germline V gene data show CDR1 as SGHRS and CDR2 as YFSETQ. V trimming: 4 bases; J trimming: 2 bases; junction bases outside the gene matches: 7. The length of the CDR3 is 16 residues.

In its sample, this clonotype was seen a few times. The rearrangement uses TRBV7-2 and TRBJ1-1; D is unresolved. Germline CDR1 reads SGHTA; CDR2 reads FQGNSA. The CDR3 loop spans 13 amino acids. V was pared by 5 bases and J by 2 bases, with 9 bases between. DNA for the CDR3: TGTGCCAGCAGCGCCGGTAGCAACACTGAAGCTTTCTTT. Amino acids: CASSAGSNTEAFF.

This clonotype occurred a few times. DNA of the CDR3: TGTGCCAGCAGCCAAGAAAGGACTCAAGGGTTCGATGAGCAGTTCTTC. It is translated as CASSQERTQGFDEQFF. The chain is built from TRBV14 and TRBJ2-1, with a possible D match to TRBD2 (5 bases). CDR3 size: 16 residues. Trimming removed 0 bases at V and 8 bases at J, with 17 bases between. CDR1 is SGHDN, CDR2 FVKESK, per germline.

The chain has TRBV7-9 and TRBJ2-1; D is tentatively TRBD1 or TRBD2 (5 bases each). The CDR3 length is 16 residues. The V end was cut by 5 bases, the J end by 7 bases, with 21 bases between. Germline V gene sequence: CDR1 SEHNR, CDR2 FQNEAQ (reference sequence). The DNA for the CDR3 is TGTGCCAGCAGCGGGGGATTCCCTATGAGTGGGAATGAGCAGTTCTTC. Translation gives CASSGGFPMSGNEQFF.

The rearrangement uses TRBV7-9 and TRBJ1-1, with a tentative D call TRBD1 (6 bases). Germline V gene sequence: CDR1 SEHNR, CDR2 FQNEAQ (reference sequence). The CDR3 totals 14 residues. V was pared by 3 bases and J by 0 bases, with 8 bases between. The CDR3 DNA reads as TGTGCCAGCAGCTTCGGACAGCTGAACACTGAAGCTTTCTTT. Protein product: CASSFGQLNTEAFF.

This clonotype was observed at least ten times. The genes are TRBV5-4 and TRBJ2-2, with D possibly TRBD2 on 6 matching bases. The CDR3 covers 15 residues. The germline V gene encodes CDR1 SGHNT and CDR2 YYREEE (reference sequence). Trimming stripped 4 bases from V and 5 bases from J, with 15 bases between. The CDR3 here is CASSLIAGLTGELFF. The CDR3, as DNA: TGTGCCAGCAGCCTTATTGCGGGACTTACCGGGGAGCTGTTTTTT.